This TCR beta chain was observed in a study of T cell repertoires in cytomegalovirus infection. Study-wide results and caveats: Ex vivo responses were dominated by HLA-C-restricted CMV-specific TCR beta clonotypes.

TCRdb re-called the reads with MiXCR, one entry per CDR3 protein. The sample has about 190,000 distinct CDR3 sequences, under 30% seen once; the top ten hold roughly 32%. Trimming took 6 bases from V and 4 from J; bases not matched to a gene: 3. This CDR3 is 12 amino acids long. CDR1 is DFQATT and CDR2 is SNEGSKA in the germline V gene (reference sequence). This clonotype was seen a handful of times. Its antigen is unidentified. V and J are TRBV20-1 and TRBJ1-5, with 7 bases fitting TRBD1. This clonotype originated in a human donor in good health (CMV status not recorded). Some clones in this sample may be carry-over from other donors' samples. Source material: PBMCs. The CDR3 spells CSAGQANQPQHF. CDR3 sequence (DNA): TGCAGTGCCGGACAGGCTAATCAGCCCCAGCATTTT.